Below, one TCR beta chain is given with its context. Its antigen is undetermined. The CDR3 spans 16 residues. The ends were cut back, 4 bases at V and 1 base at J, with 14 bases in the middle. CDR1 is SGHDT, CDR2 YYEEEE, per germline. At the end of 10 days of culture, CD4+ T cells were isolated. From March to December 2020, the person had a SARS-CoV-2 infection that was confirmed by PCR. Produced via immunoSEQ multiplex PCR; TCRdb's table is partial and in-frame only. The sample contains 45,000 to 50,000 clones, 76% of which appear only once. The data belong to a study of vaccination effects on CD4 cells after COVID-19.

This TCR was recovered from a human donor who had a prior SARS-CoV-2 infection. The sequencing here drew on CD4+ T cells from PBMCs cultured without peptide, taken before COVID-19 vaccination. This rearrangement joins TRBV5-6 to TRBJ2-2; D perhaps matches TRBD2 (6 bases). The CDR3 nucleotides are TGTGCCAGCAGCCCACTTAGCGGAAGGAACACCGGGGAGCTGTTTTTT. Protein: CASSPLSGRNTGELFF.